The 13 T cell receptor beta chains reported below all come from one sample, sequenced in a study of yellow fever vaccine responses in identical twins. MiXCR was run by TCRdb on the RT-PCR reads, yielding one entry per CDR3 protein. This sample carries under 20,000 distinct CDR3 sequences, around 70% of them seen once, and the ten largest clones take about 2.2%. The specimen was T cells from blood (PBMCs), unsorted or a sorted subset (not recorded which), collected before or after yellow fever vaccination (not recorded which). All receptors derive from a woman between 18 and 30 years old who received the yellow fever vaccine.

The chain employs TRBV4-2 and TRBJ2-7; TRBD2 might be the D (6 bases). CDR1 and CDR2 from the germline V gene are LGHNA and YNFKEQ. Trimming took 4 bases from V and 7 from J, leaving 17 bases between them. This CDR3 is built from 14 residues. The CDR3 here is CASSPFPGDGEQYF. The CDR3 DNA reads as TGTGCCAGCAGCCCCTTTCCGGGGGACGGGGAGCAGTACTTC.

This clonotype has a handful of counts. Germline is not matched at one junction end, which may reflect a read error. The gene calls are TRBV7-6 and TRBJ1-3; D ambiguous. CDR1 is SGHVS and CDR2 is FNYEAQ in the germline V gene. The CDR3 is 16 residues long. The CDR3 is CASSLARGHSGNTIYF. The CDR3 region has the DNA TGTGCCAGCAGCCTAGCTCGGGGTCACTCTGGAAACACCATATATTTT. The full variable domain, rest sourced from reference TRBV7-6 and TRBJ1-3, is GAGVSQSPRYKVTKRGQDVALRCDPISGHVSLYWYRQALGQGPEFLTYFNYEAQQDKSGLPNDRFSAERPEGSISTLTIQRTEQRDSAMYRCASSLARGHSGNTIYFGEGSWLTVV.

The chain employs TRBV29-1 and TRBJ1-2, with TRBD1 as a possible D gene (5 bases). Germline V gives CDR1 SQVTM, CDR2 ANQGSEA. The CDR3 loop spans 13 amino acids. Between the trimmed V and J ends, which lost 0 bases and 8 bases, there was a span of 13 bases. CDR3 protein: CSVEEVVGDGYTF. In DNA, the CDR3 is TGCAGCGTTGAAGAGGTGGTGGGGGACGGCTACACCTTC.

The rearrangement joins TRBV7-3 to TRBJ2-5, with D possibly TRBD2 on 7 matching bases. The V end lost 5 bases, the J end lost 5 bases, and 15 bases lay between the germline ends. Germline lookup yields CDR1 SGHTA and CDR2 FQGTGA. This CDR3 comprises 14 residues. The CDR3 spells CASSTTGGAETQYF. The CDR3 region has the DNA TGTGCCAGCAGCACGACGGGGGGCGCGGAGACCCAGTACTTC.

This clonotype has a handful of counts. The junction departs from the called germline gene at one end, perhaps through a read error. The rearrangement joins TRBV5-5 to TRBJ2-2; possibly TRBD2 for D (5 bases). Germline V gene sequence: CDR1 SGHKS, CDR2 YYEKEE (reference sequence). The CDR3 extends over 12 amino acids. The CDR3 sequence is CASNRNTGELFF. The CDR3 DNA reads TGTGCCAGCAACCGAAACACCGGGGAGCTTTTTTTT.

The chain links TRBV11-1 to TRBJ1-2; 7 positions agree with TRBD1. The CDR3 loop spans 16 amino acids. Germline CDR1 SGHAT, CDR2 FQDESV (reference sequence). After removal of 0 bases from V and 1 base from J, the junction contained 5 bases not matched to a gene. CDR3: CASSLALGTVNYGYTF. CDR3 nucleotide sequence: TGTGCCAGCAGCTTAGCGCTCGGGACAGTTAACTATGGCTACACCTTC.

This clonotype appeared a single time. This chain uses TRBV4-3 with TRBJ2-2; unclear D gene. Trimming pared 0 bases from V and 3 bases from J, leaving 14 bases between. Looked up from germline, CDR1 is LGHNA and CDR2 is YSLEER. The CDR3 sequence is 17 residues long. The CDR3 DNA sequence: TGCGCCAGCAGCCAAGATACCTCGGACGGATACACCGGGGAGCTGTTTTTT. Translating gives CASSQDTSDGYTGELFF.

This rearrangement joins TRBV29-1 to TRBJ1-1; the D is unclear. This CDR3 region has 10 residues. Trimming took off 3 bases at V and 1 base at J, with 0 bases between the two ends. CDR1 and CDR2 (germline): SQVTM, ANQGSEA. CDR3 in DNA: TGCAGCGTTGAGAACACTGAAGCTTTCTTT. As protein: CSVENTEAFF.

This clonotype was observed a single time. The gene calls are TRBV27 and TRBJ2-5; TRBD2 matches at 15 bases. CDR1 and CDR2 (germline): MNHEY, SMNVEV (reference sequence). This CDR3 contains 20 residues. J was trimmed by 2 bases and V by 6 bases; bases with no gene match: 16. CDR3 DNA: TGTGCCAGCAGCCAACGAAATGGACTAGCGGGAGGGCCGGGACAAGAGACCCAGTACTTC. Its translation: CASSQRNGLAGGPGQETQYF.

The CDR3 loop is CSAENRDRVLTDTQYF. DNA of the CDR3: TGCAGTGCCGAGAACCGGGACAGGGTGTTGACAGATACGCAGTATTTT. V and J are TRBV20-1 and TRBJ2-3, with 9 bases aligning to TRBD1. This CDR3 has 16 amino acids. V lost 6 bases, J lost 3 bases, and 13 bases stayed unmatched. Germline-derived CDR1 and CDR2 are DFQATT and SNEGSKA (reference sequence).

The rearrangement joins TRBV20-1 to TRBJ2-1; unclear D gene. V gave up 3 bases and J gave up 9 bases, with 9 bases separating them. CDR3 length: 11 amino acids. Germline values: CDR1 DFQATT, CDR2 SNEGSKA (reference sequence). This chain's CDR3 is CSASHRVEQFF. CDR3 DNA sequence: TGCAGTGCTAGTCACCGCGTTGAGCAGTTCTTC.

DNA for the CDR3: TGTGCCAGCAGCTTCAAGGGACACACAGATACGCAGTATTTT. Its protein product is CASSFKGHTDTQYF. This sequence joins TRBV7-9 and TRBJ2-3; possibly TRBD1 for D (6 bases). V lost 3 bases to trimming and J lost 2 bases, with 9 bases between them. The CDR3 consists of 14 residues. Germline V gene sequence: CDR1 SEHNR, CDR2 FQNEAQ (reference sequence).

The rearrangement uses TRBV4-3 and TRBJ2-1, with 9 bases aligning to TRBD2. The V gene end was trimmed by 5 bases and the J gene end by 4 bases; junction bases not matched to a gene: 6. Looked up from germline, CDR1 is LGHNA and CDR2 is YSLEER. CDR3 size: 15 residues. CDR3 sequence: CASSNSGGQYNEQFF. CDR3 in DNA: TGCGCCAGCAGCAATAGCGGGGGCCAGTACAATGAGCAGTTCTTC.